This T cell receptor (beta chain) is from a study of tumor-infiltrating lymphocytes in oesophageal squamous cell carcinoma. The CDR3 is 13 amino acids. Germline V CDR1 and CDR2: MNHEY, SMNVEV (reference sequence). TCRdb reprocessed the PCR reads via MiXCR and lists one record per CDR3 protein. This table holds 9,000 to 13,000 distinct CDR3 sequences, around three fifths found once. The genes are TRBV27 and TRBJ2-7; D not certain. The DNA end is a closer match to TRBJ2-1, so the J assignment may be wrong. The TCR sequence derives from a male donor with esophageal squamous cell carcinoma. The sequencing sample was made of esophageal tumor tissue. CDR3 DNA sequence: TGTGCCAGCAGTTTAGGAGTTCCTGGTGAGCAGTTCTTC. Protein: CASSLGVPGEQFF.